A selection of T cell receptor beta chains follows, all from one sample in a study of shared T cell receptors in the human thymus. Clones were read by immunoSEQ multiplex PCR, and TCRdb kept only the in-frame ones, dropping some. Of roughly 700,000 clones listed, roughly 90% were seen once; the top ten hold over 0.008%. These data also featured in a second study, about human thymus T cells.

The specimen was thymocytes. Receptor source: a boy younger than two with a congenital heart defect. The CDR3 runs from the conserved cysteine through the conserved F or W. D genes are given only for firm matches. Not every row has a clone size; where given, it reads once, few, many or a size class.

clone_size	d_call	v_call	j_call	cdr3_aa	cdr3_nt
once	-	TRBV5-6	TRBJ2-5	CASSSTGWRETQYF	TGTGCCAGCAGCTCCACAGGGTGGCGAGAGACCCAGTACTTC
once	TRBD2	TRBV6-1	TRBJ2-1	CASSEAPIAGGLYNEQFF	TGTGCCAGCAGTGAAGCACCAATAGCGGGAGGGCTCTACAATGAGCAGTTCTTC
-	-	TRBV12-5	TRBJ2-3	CASGSPAVTDTQYF	TGTGCTAGTGGCTCCCCAGCGGTCACAGATACGCAGTATTTT
-	-	TRBV2	TRBJ1-2	CASSDRDNYGYTF	TGTGCCAGCAGTGACAGGGATAACTATGGCTACACCTTC
-	TRBD2	TRBV15	TRBJ2-7	CATSRGGLAGNYEQYF	TGTGCCACCAGCAGGGGGGGACTAGCGGGAAACTACGAGCAGTACTTC
-	TRBD1	TRBV27	TRBJ1-3	CASSLTGATSGNTIYF	TGTGCCAGCAGTTTAACAGGGGCCACCTCTGGAAACACCATATATTTT
-	-	TRBV28	TRBJ2-6	CASSFRGKGANVLTF	TGTGCCAGCAGTTTCAGGGGAAAAGGGGCCAACGTCCTGACTTTC
-	TRBD1	TRBV10-1	TRBJ1-2	CASSADREGNYGYTF	TGCGCCAGCAGTGCGGACAGGGAGGGTAACTATGGCTACACCTTC
once	-	TRBV13	TRBJ2-7	CASSFGGARSYEQYF	TGTGCCAGCAGCTTTGGGGGGGCTAGGTCCTACGAGCAGTACTTC
-	-	TRBV5-6	TRBJ2-5	CASSRPRGGQGGQETQYF	TGTGCCAGCAGCCGCCCGCGGGGCGGCCAGGGCGGGCAAGAGACCCAGTACTTC
-	-	TRBV7-2	TRBJ2-2	CASRRGGELFF	TGTGCCAGCAGACGCGGCGGGGAGCTGTTTTTT
-	TRBD2	TRBV27	TRBJ2-1	CASSLSGLAGRYNEQFF	TGTGCCAGCAGTTTATCGGGACTAGCGGGTCGCTACAATGAGCAGTTCTTC